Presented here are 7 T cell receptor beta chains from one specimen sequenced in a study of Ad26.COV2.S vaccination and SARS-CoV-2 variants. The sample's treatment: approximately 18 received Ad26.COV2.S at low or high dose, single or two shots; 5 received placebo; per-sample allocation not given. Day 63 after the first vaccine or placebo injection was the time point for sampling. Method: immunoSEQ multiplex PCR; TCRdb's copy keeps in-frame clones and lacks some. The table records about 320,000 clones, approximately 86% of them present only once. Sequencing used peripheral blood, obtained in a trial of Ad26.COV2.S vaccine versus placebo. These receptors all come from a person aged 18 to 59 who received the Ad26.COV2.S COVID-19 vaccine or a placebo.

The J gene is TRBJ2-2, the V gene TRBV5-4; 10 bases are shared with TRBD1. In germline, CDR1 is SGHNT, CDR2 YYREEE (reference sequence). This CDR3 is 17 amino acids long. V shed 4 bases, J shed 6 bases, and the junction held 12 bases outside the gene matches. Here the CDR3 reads CASSPRGGDRGSGELFF. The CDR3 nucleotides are TGTGCCAGCAGCCCTAGGGGTGGGGACAGGGGTTCCGGGGAGCTGTTTTTT.

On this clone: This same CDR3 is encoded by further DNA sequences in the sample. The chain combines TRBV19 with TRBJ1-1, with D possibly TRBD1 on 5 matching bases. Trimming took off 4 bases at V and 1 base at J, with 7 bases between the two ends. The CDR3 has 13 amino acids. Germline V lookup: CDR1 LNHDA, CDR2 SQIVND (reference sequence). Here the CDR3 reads CASSTQANTEAFF. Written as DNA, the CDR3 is TGTGCCAGTAGTACACAGGCGAACACTGAAGCTTTCTTT.

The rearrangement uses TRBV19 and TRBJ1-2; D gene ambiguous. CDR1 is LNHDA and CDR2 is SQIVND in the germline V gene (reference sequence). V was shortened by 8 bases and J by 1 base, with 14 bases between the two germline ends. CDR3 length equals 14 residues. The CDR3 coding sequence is TGTGCCAGTGTCCGAGCGGGCGTTAACTATGGCTACACCTTC. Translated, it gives CASVRAGVNYGYTF.

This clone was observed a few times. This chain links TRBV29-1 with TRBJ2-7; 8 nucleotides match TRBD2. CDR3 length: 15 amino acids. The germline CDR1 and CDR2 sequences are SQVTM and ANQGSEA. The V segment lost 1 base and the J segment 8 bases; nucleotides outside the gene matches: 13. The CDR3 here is CSVEAGLGLSSQQYF. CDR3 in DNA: TGCAGCGTTGAAGCGGGACTAGGCCTTTCTAGCCAGCAGTACTTC.

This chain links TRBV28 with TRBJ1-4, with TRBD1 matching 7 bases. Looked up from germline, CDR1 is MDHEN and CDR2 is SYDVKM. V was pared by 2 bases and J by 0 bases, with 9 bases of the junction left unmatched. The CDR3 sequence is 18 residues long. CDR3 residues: CASSLNLRDRATNEKLFF. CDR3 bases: TGTGCCAGCAGTTTAAATTTAAGGGACAGAGCAACTAATGAAAAACTGTTTTTT. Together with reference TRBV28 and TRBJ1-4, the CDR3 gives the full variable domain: DVKVTQSSRYLVKRTGEKVFLECVQDMDHENMFWYRQDPGLGLRLIYFSYDVKMKEKGDIPEGYSVSREKKERFSLILESASTNQTSMYLCASSLNLRDRATNEKLFFGSGTQLSVL.

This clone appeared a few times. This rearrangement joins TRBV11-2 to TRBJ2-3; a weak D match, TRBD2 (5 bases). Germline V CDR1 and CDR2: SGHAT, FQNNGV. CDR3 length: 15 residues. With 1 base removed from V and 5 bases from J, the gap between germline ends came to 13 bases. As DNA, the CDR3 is TGTGCCAGCAGCTTAGCTGGCTCGAGGGTAGATACGCAGTATTTT. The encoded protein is CASSLAGSRVDTQYF.

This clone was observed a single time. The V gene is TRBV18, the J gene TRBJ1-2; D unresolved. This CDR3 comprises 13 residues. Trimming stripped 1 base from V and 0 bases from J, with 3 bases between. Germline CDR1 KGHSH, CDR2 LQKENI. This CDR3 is CASSPQTNYGYTF. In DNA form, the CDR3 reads TGTGCCAGCTCACCACAGACTAACTATGGCTACACCTTC.